The 7 T cell receptor beta chains below come from one sample, sequenced in a study of T cell responses to AZD1222 COVID-19 vaccine. Generated by immunoSEQ multiplex PCR, the TCRdb table keeps only in-frame clones and is missing some. The profile shows tens of thousands of clones, 80% to 90% of them singletons. Sequencing used peripheral blood, obtained 28 days after the second AZD1222 dose. The receptor set was obtained from an adult who received the AZD1222 COVID-19 vaccine.

The rearrangement joins TRBV28 to TRBJ2-2, with D hard to call. V lost 7 bases, J lost 6 bases, and 18 bases lay in between. From germline, CDR1 is MDHEN and CDR2 SYDVKM. The CDR3 runs 15 residues. The CDR3 bases are TGTGCCAGCAAAACCAGAAAGGGTAGGGCCGGGGAGCTGTTTTTT. This codes for CASKTRKGRAGELFF.

The chain employs TRBV5-1 and TRBJ1-4; D may be TRBD1 (6 bases). Germline lookup yields CDR1 SGHRS and CDR2 YFSETQ. The CDR3 runs to 15 residues. The ends were cut back, 4 bases at V and 4 bases at J, with 14 bases in the middle. For the CDR3, the DNA is TGCGCCAGCAGCCTGGACAGTAACAATAATGAAAAACTGTTTTTT. This encodes CASSLDSNNNEKLFF.

The V gene is TRBV28, the J gene TRBJ1-1, with TRBD1 matching 7 bases. Trimming removed 6 bases from V and 0 bases from J; junction bases left unmatched: 10. Germline-derived CDR1 and CDR2 are MDHEN and SYDVKM. The CDR3 runs to 16 residues. CDR3: CASRPNRGSMNTEAFF. DNA of the CDR3: TGTGCCAGCAGGCCCAACAGGGGAAGTATGAACACTGAAGCTTTCTTT. The complete variable domain, with remaining parts taken from reference TRBV28 and TRBJ1-1, reads DVKVTQSSRYLVKRTGEKVFLECVQDMDHENMFWYRQDPGLGLRLIYFSYDVKMKEKGDIPEGYSVSREKKERFSLILESASTNQTSMYLCASRPNRGSMNTEAFFGQGTRLTVV.

V is TRBV28 and J is TRBJ2-4; D ambiguous. Germline assignment: CDR1 MDHEN and CDR2 SYDVKM. The CDR3 has 17 amino acids. Trimming pared 5 bases from V and 0 bases from J, leaving 17 bases between. DNA for the CDR3: TGTGCCAGCAGTAACTATCGGACGGTTCTAGCCAAAAACATTCAGTACTTC. Translating gives CASSNYRTVLAKNIQYF.

This clone was recorded once. The gene calls are TRBV28 and TRBJ2-3; 10 bases are a match to TRBD2. Germline assignment: CDR1 MDHEN and CDR2 SYDVKM. Germline trimming cut 2 bases from V and 0 bases from J; bases unmatched to any gene: 5. The CDR3 spans 17 residues. In DNA form, the CDR3 reads TGTGCCAGCAGTTTAGGGGGACTAGCGTCTAGCACAGATACGCAGTATTTT. It specifies CASSLGGLASSTDTQYF.

The V and J genes are TRBV4-2 and TRBJ2-1, with 11 bases matching TRBD2. V shed 5 bases, J shed 2 bases, and the junction held 5 bases outside the gene matches. Germline assignment: CDR1 LGHNA and CDR2 YNFKEQ. The CDR3 has 16 residues. The CDR3 here is CASSDGSGRAYNEQFF. CDR3 DNA sequence: TGTGCCAGCAGCGATGGTAGCGGGAGGGCCTACAATGAGCAGTTCTTC.

The genes are TRBV6-4 and TRBJ2-1; 10 bases fit TRBD2. The germline V gene encodes CDR1 MRHNA and CDR2 SNTAGT. This CDR3 is 14 amino acids long. The V gene end was trimmed by 4 bases and the J gene end by 8 bases; junction bases not matched to a gene: 5. This CDR3 is CASSAETSGHEQFF. The CDR3 DNA reads TGTGCCAGCAGTGCAGAGACTAGCGGGCATGAGCAGTTCTTC.